Below, 8 T cell receptor beta chains from the same sample are listed, as sequenced in a study of blood T cell repertoires in COVID-19. Using immunoSEQ multiplex PCR, the repertoire was profiled, and TCRdb retains in-frame clones only, with some absent. Among fewer than 250,000 clones, 70% to 90% were seen once, and the ten largest hold 0.6% to 1%. Sequencing was carried out using peripheral blood. These receptors all come from a woman aged 70-85 years with acute or convalescent COVID-19.

The chain employs TRBV18 and TRBJ1-2, with 8 bases that match TRBD1. CDR1 is KGHSH, CDR2 LQKENI, per germline. J gave up 1 base and V 3 bases, and 1 base lay outside the gene matches. The length of the CDR3 is 14 residues. The CDR3 loop reads CASSPGQVNYGYTF. The CDR3 DNA is TGTGCCAGCTCACCGGGACAGGTTAACTATGGCTACACCTTC.

A note on this clone: Other DNA sequences of this sample code for an identical CDR3. V is TRBV5-1 and J is TRBJ2-1, with 7 positions matching TRBD2. The trim removed 3 bases at V and 2 bases at J, leaving 2 bases unmatched. Germline V gives CDR1 SGHRS, CDR2 YFSETQ. The CDR3 extends over 14 amino acids. The CDR3 nucleotides are TGCGCCAGCAGCTCTGGACTAGCCTACAATGAGCAGTTCTTC. Amino acids: CASSSGLAYNEQFF.

The chain couples TRBV5-5 to TRBJ2-2; TRBD2 matches 7 bases. The CDR3 extends over 18 amino acids. CDR1 is SGHKS, CDR2 YYEKEE, per germline (reference sequence). J gave up 0 bases and V 2 bases, and 10 bases lay outside the gene matches. CDR3 in DNA: TGTGCCAGCAGCTTACAACCGGGGGGAATCGCGAACACCGGGGAGCTGTTTTTT. Residues: CASSLQPGGIANTGELFF.

This chain links TRBV5-1 with TRBJ1-6, with D possibly TRBD1 on 6 matching bases. Germline values: CDR1 SGHRS, CDR2 YFSETQ. The CDR3 loop spans 15 amino acids. Trimming pared 1 base from V and 7 bases from J, leaving 12 bases between. CDR3 nucleotide sequence: TGCGCCAGCAGCTTGACCCAGGGGATAAATTCACCCCTCCACTTT. Translated: CASSLTQGINSPLHF.

The chain has TRBV29-1 and TRBJ2-7; D is possibly TRBD2 (5 bases). CDR3 length equals 10 residues. The germline gives CDR1 SQVTM, CDR2 ANQGSEA. V lost 3 bases and J lost 6, with 6 bases in between. The CDR3 DNA sequence: TGCAGCGTTGAGGGGAGCGAGCAGTACTTC. Its protein product is CSVEGSEQYF.

This CDR3 reads CASRTEGARNQPQHF. The CDR3 region has the DNA TGTGCCAGCAGAACCGAGGGGGCGCGAAATCAGCCCCAGCATTTT. V gene TRBV28 combines with J gene TRBJ1-5, with 7 bases that match TRBD1. V was pared by 6 bases and J by 4 bases, with 9 bases of the junction left unmatched. The CDR3 spans 15 residues. Germline V gene sequence: CDR1 MDHEN, CDR2 SYDVKM. Looking up the rest from reference TRBV28 and TRBJ1-5 gives the full variable domain: DVKVTQSSRYLVKRTGEKVFLECVQDMDHENMFWYRQDPGLGLRLIYFSYDVKMKEKGDIPEGYSVSREKKERFSLILESASTNQTSMYLCASRTEGARNQPQHFGDGTRLSIL.

The count of this clone is one. The rearrangement joins TRBV7-2 to TRBJ1-5, with D hard to call. With 1 base removed from V and 5 bases from J, the gap between germline ends came to 15 bases. The CDR3 runs 16 residues. The germline CDR1 and CDR2 sequences are SGHTA and FQGNSA. CDR3 residues: CASSLDLGRGHQPQHF. DNA for the CDR3: TGTGCCAGCAGCTTAGACTTAGGCCGTGGGCATCAGCCCCAGCATTTT.

This sequence joins TRBV19 and TRBJ2-7, with D perhaps matching TRBD1 (6 bases). In germline, CDR1 is LNHDA, CDR2 SQIVND (reference sequence). V shed 5 bases and J shed 0 bases, with 11 bases lying between them. This CDR3 spans 14 amino acids. CDR3 bases: TGTGCCAGTAGTTTCGGACAGCCCTCCTACGAGCAGTACTTC. Translation gives CASSFGQPSYEQYF.